The clone carrying this T cell receptor (beta chain) was detected only once. Seattle enrolled patients during active infection and tracked them longitudinally. Profiling relied on immunoSEQ multiplex PCR, and the TCRdb table lists in-frame clones only, not all of them. The sample has over 200,000 clones, about 94% seen once. The sample comes from a study of blood T cell repertoires in COVID-19. Sequenced: peripheral blood. This receptor was obtained from a man between 60 and 75 years old with COVID-19, enrolled during active disease.

In DNA, the CDR3 is TGTGCCATCAGTGAATATTCCAGCGGGGGTCACTCCTACAATGAGCAGTTCTTC. This translates into CAISEYSSGGHSYNEQFF. The V call is TRBV10-3, the J call TRBJ2-1, with 8 bases fitting TRBD2. Germline CDR1 is ENHRY and CDR2 is SYGVKD. There are 18 residues in the CDR3. J was trimmed by 0 bases and V by 3 bases; bases with no gene match: 10.